This T cell receptor beta chain was recorded in a study of T-cell reconstitution after alpha-beta-depleted transplantation in children. The TCRbeta library was prepared with unique molecular identifiers. A single record per CDR3 protein comes from TCRdb applying MiXCR to the PCR reads. The sample shows hundreds of thousands of distinct CDR3 sequences, under 15% of them seen only once. This receptor was identified in a male patient aged 10-17 years who had a stem cell transplant for acute myeloid leukemia, so the T cells may come from the graft donor. Sample: PBMCs, mostly from graft donor cells, taken 360 days after TCRalphabeta/CD19-depleted stem cell transplant.

The CDR3 is CASSSGGSGRKNIQYF. In DNA, the CDR3 is TGTGCCAGCAGCTCTGGGGGAAGCGGGAGGAAAAACATTCAGTACTTC. The V and J genes are TRBV7-6 and TRBJ2-4; 9 nucleotides align to TRBD2. Germline V CDR1 and CDR2: SGHVS, FNYEAQ. The trim removed 4 bases at V and 4 bases at J, leaving 8 bases unmatched. The CDR3 contains 16 residues. Together with reference TRBV7-6 and TRBJ2-4, the CDR3 gives the full variable domain: GAGVSQSPRYKVTKRGQDVALRCDPISGHVSLYWYRQALGQGPEFLTYFNYEAQQDKSGLPNDRFSAERPEGSISTLTIQRTEQRDSAMYRCASSSGGSGRKNIQYFGAGTRLSVL.